This TCR beta chain was sequenced in a study of response to subunit inactivated influenza vaccine. Study findings and constraints: With each seasonal influenza vaccination, the authors suggested, few new T cells are recruited.

In its sample, this clonotype was seen a few times. Its antigen is unknown. CDR1 is DFQATT, CDR2 SNEGSKA, per germline (reference sequence). V lost 0 bases, J lost 4 bases, and 12 bases stayed unmatched. CDR3 length equals 16 residues. In TCRdb, the RT-PCR reads were re-called with MiXCR into one record per CDR3 protein. This table has approximately 680,000 distinct CDR3 sequences, about a sixth appearing once. The chain has TRBV20-1 and TRBJ2-7; 7 positions match TRBD2. Sequencing used PBMCs from blood, obtained 11 to 12 days after vaccination. The clonotype originates from a man aged 45-65 years who received an inactivated influenza vaccine. CDR3 residues: CSARDRNGRTIYEQYF. The CDR3 nucleotides are TGCAGTGCTAGAGATCGGAACGGGAGGACAATATACGAGCAGTACTTC.